These T cell receptor beta chains were read from a single sample in a study of cytomegalovirus exposure and HLA in healthy donors. Assay used: immunoSEQ multiplex PCR; TCRdb lists only in-frame clones, some missing. Found here are 70,000 to 90,000 clones, around four fifths of them singletons; the top ten hold 2.5% to 3%. Sequenced input: PBMCs. Source of these receptors: a man aged 30 to 45 in good health and CMV-seronegative. Both conserved end residues are part of each CDR3. The D gene is left open where the match is weak. Clone sizes are given selectively: once, few, many, or a class where the clone is expanded.

v_gene	j_gene	len	abundance	d_gene	CDR3aa	CDR3nt
TRBV2	TRBJ1-5	15	NA	NA	CASSVRTRSNQPQHF	TGTGCCAGCAGTGTAAGGACACGTAGCAATCAGCCCCAGCATTTT
TRBV6-6	TRBJ2-3	16	NA	TRBD2	CASSFGLADRTDTQYF	TGTGCCAGCAGTTTTGGACTAGCCGACCGCACAGATACGCAGTATTTT
TRBV7-2	TRBJ2-1	11	NA	NA	CASSSSDEQFF	TGTGCCAGCAGCTCCTCGGATGAGCAGTTCTTC
TRBV4-3	TRBJ1-3	14	NA	NA	CASSRYNSGNTIYF	TGCGCCAGCAGCCGATACAACTCTGGAAACACCATATATTTT
TRBV18	TRBJ2-3	14	NA	NA	CASSPERYEDTQYF	TGTGCCAGCTCACCTGAACGGTACGAAGATACGCAGTATTTT
TRBV20-1	TRBJ1-1	10	NA	NA	CSARAGRVFF	TGCAGTGCTAGGGCCGGCAGGGTTTTCTTT
TRBV15	TRBJ2-2	15	NA	TRBD2	CATSRDTGGNGELFF	TGTGCCACCAGCAGGGACACGGGAGGGAACGGGGAGCTGTTTTTT
TRBV29-1	TRBJ2-1	14	NA	TRBD2	CSARIRAGGAEQFF	TGCAGCGCCCGAATAAGAGCGGGAGGGGCTGAGCAGTTCTTC
TRBV6-6	TRBJ1-2	12	NA	NA	CASRGWDKFYTF	TGTGCCAGCAGGGGATGGGACAAATTCTACACCTTC
TRBV18	TRBJ2-2	15	NA	NA	CASTLGTTNTGELFF	TGTGCCAGCACCCTCGGGACAACGAACACCGGGGAGCTGTTTTTT
TRBV11-2	TRBJ1-2	14	NA	NA	CASRKRLESYGYTF	TGTGCCAGCAGGAAGAGGTTGGAGTCCTATGGCTACACCTTC
TRBV6-1	TRBJ1-5	16	few	TRBD1	CASSEGAGGRNQPQHF	TGTGCCAGCAGTGAAGGTGCAGGGGGTCGTAATCAGCCCCAGCATTTT
TRBV29-1	TRBJ2-5	11	NA	TRBD2	CSASGISNQYF	TGCAGCGCTAGCGGGATCAGTAACCAGTACTTC
TRBV6-8	TRBJ2-1	15	NA	TRBD2	CASSYSQREWNEQFF	TGTGCCAGCAGTTACTCCCAGCGGGAGTGGAATGAGCAGTTCTTC
TRBV6-6	TRBJ1-2	13	once	NA	CASSSDTQDGYTF	TGTGCCAGCAGTTCCGACACCCAAGATGGCTACACCTTC
TRBV9	TRBJ2-5	16	NA	TRBD2	CASSGKGGGYQETQYF	TGTGCCAGCAGCGGGAAAGGCGGGGGGTACCAAGAGACCCAGTACTTC
TRBV4-2	TRBJ2-3	15	once	NA	CASSQAALGTDTQYF	TGTGCCAGCAGCCAGGCAGCGTTAGGCACAGATACGCAGTATTTT
TRBV28	TRBJ1-3	13	NA	NA	CASLRVSGNTIYF	TGTGCCAGCCTCCGGGTCTCTGGAAACACCATATATTTT
TRBV5-1	TRBJ1-2	16	once	NA	CASGANSGGGLGGYTF	TGCGCCAGCGGGGCGAATTCGGGGGGTGGACTTGGAGGCTACACCTTC
TRBV7-2	TRBJ1-2	14	NA	NA	CASSYLGQSYGYTF	TGTGCCAGCAGCTACCTAGGACAGAGCTATGGCTACACCTTC
TRBV2	TRBJ1-5	13	NA	NA	CASSTGTNQPQHF	TGTGCCAGCAGCACAGGCACCAATCAGCCCCAGCATTTT
TRBV9	TRBJ2-3	14	NA	NA	CASSTLQGADTQYF	TGTGCCAGCAGTACACTGCAGGGCGCAGATACGCAGTATTTT
TRBV14	TRBJ2-5	13	NA	NA	CASGQGRLETQYF	TGTGCCAGCGGGCAGGGCCGTTTGGAGACCCAGTACTTC
TRBV29-1	TRBJ1-2	12	NA	TRBD1	CSVLQGASGYTF	TGCAGCGTGCTACAGGGGGCGTCTGGCTACACCTTC
TRBV28	TRBJ2-7	15	NA	NA	CASSPYRGGAYEQYF	TGTGCCAGCAGTCCCTACAGAGGAGGTGCCTACGAGCAGTACTTC
TRBV5-1	TRBJ2-3	15	NA	NA	CASSLGTNTGDTQYF	TGCGCCAGCAGCTTGGGTACCAACACAGGAGATACGCAGTATTTT
TRBV21-1	TRBJ1-2	13	NA	NA	CASSRGAGNGYTF	TGTGCCAGCAGCCGGGGGGCAGGGAATGGCTACACCTTC
TRBV6-1	TRBJ1-1	14	NA	NA	CASSEYASGTEAFF	TGTGCCAGCAGTGAATACGCCTCGGGCACTGAAGCTTTCTTT
TRBV30	TRBJ1-2	15	once	TRBD1	CAWRGTGGGNYGYTF	TGTGCCTGGAGGGGGACAGGGGGGGGAAACTATGGCTACACCTTC
TRBV5-1	TRBJ2-1	19	NA	TRBD2	CASSLAVGLGLAGVGEQFF	TGCGCCAGCAGCTTGGCTGTGGGGCTCGGACTAGCGGGAGTAGGTGAGCAGTTCTTC
TRBV4-3	TRBJ1-2	15	medium-sized	TRBD1	CASSQAWTGGYGYTF	TGCGCCAGCAGCCAAGCATGGACAGGGGGCTATGGCTACACCTTC
TRBV30	TRBJ2-5	16	NA	NA	CAWDTNSGSAQETQYF	TGTGCCTGGGACACAAATTCAGGGTCGGCCCAAGAGACCCAGTACTTC
TRBV5-1	TRBJ1-3	17	NA	NA	CASSLDLGLHSGNTIYF	TGCGCCAGCAGCTTGGACCTTGGGCTACACTCTGGAAACACCATATATTTT
TRBV6-5	TRBJ1-1	14	once	TRBD1	CASSYAQGTTEAFF	TGTGCCAGCAGTTATGCACAGGGGACCACTGAAGCTTTCTTT
TRBV7-6	TRBJ2-2	15	once	NA	CASSLTDSRTGELFF	TGTGCCAGCAGCTTAACGGACAGCAGGACCGGGGAGCTGTTTTTT
TRBV29-1	TRBJ2-1	12	NA	NA	CSVMDRQIEQFF	TGCAGCGTTATGGACAGACAGATTGAGCAGTTCTTC
TRBV14	TRBJ1-2	13	NA	NA	CASSQSRVGGYTF	TGTGCCAGCAGCCAGTCGAGGGTGGGAGGCTACACCTTC
TRBV7-9	TRBJ1-2	16	NA	NA	CASSPEMGLLYPGYTF	TGTGCCAGCAGCCCTGAGATGGGACTTTTGTATCCTGGCTACACCTTC
TRBV11-2	TRBJ2-7	13	NA	TRBD2	CASSASGSYEQYF	TGTGCCAGTAGTGCTAGCGGCTCCTACGAGCAGTACTTC
TRBV7-2	TRBJ2-7	16	NA	TRBD1	CASSLHGQGAPYEQYF	TGTGCCAGCAGCCTACACGGACAGGGGGCCCCCTACGAGCAGTACTTC
TRBV14	TRBJ1-6	15	NA	NA	CASSQSGGSVKPLHF	TGTGCCAGCAGCCAATCTGGGGGCTCGGTAAAACCCCTCCACTTT
TRBV7-2	TRBJ2-1	13	NA	TRBD1	CASSLRQGSKQFF	TGTGCCAGCAGCCTAAGACAGGGTTCGAAGCAGTTCTTC
TRBV5-1	TRBJ2-1	15	NA	NA	CASSPALPRHNEQFF	TGCGCCAGCAGCCCCGCCCTACCGCGGCACAATGAGCAGTTCTTC
TRBV5-1	TRBJ2-3	16	once	NA	CASSTGVVGGTDTQYF	TGCGCCAGCAGCACGGGGGTCGTTGGGGGCACAGATACGCAGTATTTT
TRBV9	TRBJ2-1	19	NA	TRBD1	CASSSAPGQGFSSYNEQFF	TGTGCCAGCAGCTCAGCTCCGGGACAGGGTTTTAGCTCCTACAATGAGCAGTTCTTC
TRBV20-1	TRBJ1-1	11	NA	NA	CSAREGVAAFF	TGCAGTGCTAGAGAAGGAGTGGCAGCTTTCTTT
TRBV5-1	TRBJ2-2	15	NA	TRBD1	CASSLQGWNTGELFF	TGCGCCAGCAGCTTACAGGGGTGGAACACCGGGGAGCTGTTTTTT
TRBV5-1	TRBJ1-2	13	NA	NA	CASTKSREYGYTF	TGCGCCAGCACCAAAAGTAGGGAGTATGGCTACACCTTC
TRBV19	TRBJ1-2	17	NA	TRBD1	CASSRPGQDLWSYGYTF	TGTGCCAGTAGTAGGCCCGGACAGGACCTCTGGAGCTATGGCTACACCTTC
TRBV7-9	TRBJ2-1	17	NA	NA	CASSFQSGLHTYNEQFF	TGTGCCAGCAGCTTTCAATCGGGACTTCACACCTACAATGAGCAGTTCTTC
TRBV6-1	TRBJ1-5	15	NA	TRBD1	CASSTGVLGNQPQHF	TGTGCCAGCAGTACAGGGGTCTTGGGCAATCAGCCCCAGCATTTT
TRBV5-5	TRBJ1-3	15	NA	NA	CASSLGGGRGNTIYF	TGTGCCAGCAGCCTGGGAGGTGGCCGTGGAAACACCATATATTTT
TRBV18	TRBJ2-3	16	NA	TRBD2	CASSEGLAVVTDTQYF	TGTGCCAGCTCAGAGGGACTAGCGGTGGTAACAGATACGCAGTATTTT
TRBV7-9	TRBJ1-1	17	NA	NA	CASSLLGGRDMNTEAFF	TGTGCCAGCAGCTTACTGGGAGGGAGAGACATGAACACTGAAGCTTTCTTT